Listed here are 25 T cell receptor beta chains from one sample, sequenced in a study of early T cells in non-severe SARS-CoV-2 infection. TCRdb reprocessed the 5' RACE reads with MiXCR, giving one entry per CDR3 protein. Among about 58,000 distinct CDR3 sequences, over 9.5% were seen once, and the ten largest hold approximately 10%. Sequenced sample: whole blood. The receptors come from an adult who was a healthcare worker with PCR-confirmed SARS-CoV-2 infection or an uninfected control (not recorded which).

The chain uses TRBV9 and TRBJ2-2; TRBD2 matches at 11 bases. Losses at the gene ends were 3 bases for V and 0 bases for J; bases not matched to a gene: 1. Germline assignment: CDR1 SGDLS and CDR2 YYNGEE. This CDR3 is built from 16 residues. CDR3 nucleotide sequence: TGTGCCAGCAGCGCGGGACTAGCGGCGAACACCGGGGAGCTGTTTTTT. It specifies CASSAGLAANTGELFF. Full variable domain (outside the CDR3, taken from reference TRBV9 and TRBJ2-2): DSGVTQTPKHLITATGQRVTLRCSPRSGDLSVYWYQQSLDQGLQFLIQYYNGEERAKGNILERFSAQQFPDLHSELNLSSLELGDSALYFCASSAGLAANTGELFFGEGSRLTVL.

This clonotype turned up a few times. The rearrangement joins TRBV5-6 to TRBJ2-5; TRBD2 matches 7 bases. Germline-derived CDR1 and CDR2 are SGHDT and YYEEEE. V lost 2 bases, J lost 5 bases, and 9 bases stayed unmatched. The CDR3 contains 15 residues. The DNA of the CDR3 is TGTGCCAGCAGCTTACTGCGGGAGAATCAGGAGACCCAGTACTTC. Its translation: CASSLLRENQETQYF. Full variable domain (rest looked up from reference TRBV5-6 and TRBJ2-5): DAGVTQSPTHLIKTRGQQVTLRCSPKSGHDTVSWYQQALGQGPQFIFQYYEEEERQRGNFPDRFSGHQFPNYSSELNVNALLLGDSALYLCASSLLRENQETQYFGPGTRLLVL.

This clonotype came up many times. The chain joins TRBV12-3 or TRBV12-4 to TRBJ1-1, with 7 bases identical to TRBD1. V gave up 7 bases and J gave up 6 bases; unmatched junction bases: 2. CDR3 length equals 11 residues. The CDR3 coding sequence is TGTGCCAGCATCCAGGGGGCTGAAGCTTTCTTT. It is translated as CASIQGAEAFF.

This clonotype has a handful of counts. The chain links TRBV18 to TRBJ2-7; TRBD1 matches at 8 bases. Per the germline V gene, CDR1 is KGHSH and CDR2 is LQKENI. The CDR3 spans 14 residues. With 4 bases clipped from V and 1 base from J, the junction kept 3 bases outside the gene matches. DNA of the CDR3: TGTGCCAGCTCACGACAGGGGAAATCCTACGAGCAGTACTTC. This codes for CASSRQGKSYEQYF.

This clonotype was counted many times. The rearrangement links TRBV14 to TRBJ2-7; possible D gene TRBD1, 6 bases. Germline V gene lookup returns CDR1 SGHDN and CDR2 FVKESK. Trimming removed 5 bases at V and 6 bases at J, with 17 bases between. CDR3 length equals 14 residues. The CDR3 DNA reads TGTGCCAGCAGCTTGGACAGCCTACTGTCCGAGCAGTACTTC. Translated, it gives CASSLDSLLSEQYF.

This clonotype was observed at least ten times. DNA for the CDR3: TGTGCCAGCAAAACGGGCGATCCGAGTACCTACGAGCAGTACTTC. Protein: CASKTGDPSTYEQYF. The genes are TRBV11-3 and TRBJ2-7; D call uncertain. Germline V lookup: CDR1 SGHNT, CDR2 YENEEA. There are 15 residues in the CDR3. Trimming removed 7 bases at V and 2 bases at J, with 18 bases between. Full variable domain (remainder filled in from reference TRBV11-3 and TRBJ2-7): EAGVVQSPRYKIIEKKQPVAFWCNPISGHNTLYWYLQNLGQGPELLIRYENEEAVDDSQLPKDRFSAERLKGVDSTLKIQPAELGDSAVYLCASKTGDPSTYEQYFGPGTRLTVT.

This clonotype was observed a handful of times. The V call is TRBV7-3, the J call TRBJ2-5; D is unclear. The V gene lost 4 bases and the J gene lost 7 bases, with 16 bases spanning the gap. CDR1 is SGHTA, CDR2 FQGTGA, per germline. The CDR3 spans 14 residues. The CDR3 nucleotides are TGTGCCAGCAGCTCGGACCAGCCCGGCGGGACCCAGTACTTC. As protein: CASSSDQPGGTQYF.

This clonotype occurred a few times. The genes are TRBV4-3 and TRBJ1-2; TRBD1 might be the D (6 bases). CDR1 and CDR2 from the germline V gene are LGHNA and YSLEER. The CDR3 extends over 16 amino acids. V lost 3 bases to trimming and J lost 3 bases, with 17 bases between them. As DNA, the CDR3 is TGCGCCAGCAGCCATGCCGACAGGAAGCGCGACTATGGCTACACCTTC. Translating gives CASSHADRKRDYGYTF.

There are a few counts of this clonotype. The rearrangement links TRBV7-6 to TRBJ2-2; TRBD2 aligns across 8 bases. This CDR3 is 16 amino acids long. The germline V gene encodes CDR1 SGHVS and CDR2 FNYEAQ. Trimming took 3 bases from V and 1 from J; bases not matched to a gene: 4. In DNA form, the CDR3 reads TGTGCCAGCAGCTTTGAACTAGCGGTGAACACCGGGGAGCTGTTTTTT. It codes for CASSFELAVNTGELFF.

This clonotype was observed a few times. The rearrangement joins TRBV29-1 to TRBJ1-1; TRBD1 is a possible D gene (6 bases). The length of the CDR3 is 16 residues. Per germline, CDR1 SQVTM and CDR2 ANQGSEA. The V end lost 3 bases, the J end lost 3 bases, and 20 bases lay between the germline ends. CDR3 DNA: TGCAGCGTTGAGTTCGGCGCAGGGGATAGCCACACTGAAGCTTTCTTT. This gives the protein CSVEFGAGDSHTEAFF.

The sample holds many counts of this clonotype. This sequence joins TRBV3-1 and TRBJ2-3; 12 nucleotides line up with TRBD2. CDR1 is LGHDT, CDR2 YNNKEL, per germline (reference sequence). The CDR3 consists of 19 residues. V shed 6 bases and J 6 bases; nucleotides not matched to a gene: 19. CDR3 amino acids: CASSQTRRRLAGVEDTQYF. Here the CDR3 DNA reads TGTGCCAGCAGTCAAACTCGTCGCCGACTAGCGGGGGTCGAGGATACGCAGTATTTT.

Points on this clonotype: One junction end does not reproduce the germline sequence, and a read error may be involved. The chain combines TRBV12-3 or TRBV12-4 with TRBJ1-2, with D perhaps TRBD1 (5 bases). There are 13 residues in the CDR3. The chain's CDR3 is CACSLAGPRGYTF. The CDR3 DNA is TGTGCCTGCAGTTTGGCAGGGCCGAGGGGCTACACCTTC.

This clonotype showed up many times. CDR3 region: CASSASHEQYF. In DNA form, the CDR3 reads TGTGCCAGCAGTGCATCGCACGAGCAGTACTTC. The genes are TRBV7-9 and TRBJ2-7; D not certain. Germline loops: CDR1 SEHNR, CDR2 FQNEAQ (reference sequence). The CDR3 contains 11 residues. Trimming shortened V by 6 bases and J by 5 bases, and 8 bases separated the two germline ends.

The chain joins TRBV5-1 to TRBJ2-1; 14 nucleotides line up with TRBD2. CDR3 length: 15 amino acids. The V segment lost 4 bases and the J segment 9 bases; nucleotides outside the gene matches: 6. CDR1 SGHRS and CDR2 YFSETQ come from the germline V gene. Written as DNA, the CDR3 is TGCGCCAGCAGCCCGGGACTAGCGGGAGTGACTGAGCAGTTCTTC. Translating it yields CASSPGLAGVTEQFF.

This clonotype has ten or more counts. J is TRBJ2-3 and V is TRBV5-4, with D hard to call. The length of the CDR3 is 14 residues. CDR1 and CDR2 from the germline V gene are SGHNT and YYREEE (reference sequence). The V end was cut by 4 bases, the J end by 0 bases, with 9 bases between. The CDR3, as DNA: TGTGCCAGCAGCCCTTTCTCTAGCACAGATACGCAGTATTTT. Amino acid sequence: CASSPFSSTDTQYF.

This clonotype was seen ten or more times. V is TRBV18 and J is TRBJ2-7, with D maybe TRBD1 (6 bases). CDR3 length: 13 residues. Germline values: CDR1 KGHSH, CDR2 LQKENI. V was shortened by 2 bases and J by 5 bases, with 10 bases between the two germline ends. The CDR3 protein is CASSPDRYHEQYF. As DNA, the CDR3 is TGTGCCAGCTCACCAGACAGGTACCACGAGCAGTACTTC.

The table lists this clonotype with a few counts. The chain recombines TRBV6-5 with TRBJ1-1; 7 bases are shared with TRBD1. The germline V gene encodes CDR1 MNHEY and CDR2 SVGAGI. The V segment lost 0 bases and the J segment 3 bases; nucleotides outside the gene matches: 4. CDR3 length: 15 amino acids. The CDR3 bases are TGTGCCAGCAGTTACTCAGCGGGACAGCACACTGAAGCTTTCTTT. It yields the protein CASSYSAGQHTEAFF.

CDR3 in DNA: TGTGCCAGCAGCTCAGACAGCGGGGTAAGCTCCTACGAGCAGTACTTC. It encodes CASSSDSGVSSYEQYF. V is TRBV7-2 and J is TRBJ2-7, with 7 bases matching TRBD2. With 4 bases clipped from V and 0 bases from J, the junction kept 9 bases outside the gene matches. The CDR3 extends over 16 amino acids. CDR1 and CDR2 (germline): SGHTA, FQGNSA.

This clonotype was detected a few times. The chain employs TRBV9 and TRBJ2-1; 13 bases match TRBD2. With 0 bases clipped from V and 5 bases from J, the junction kept 8 bases outside the gene matches. This CDR3 spans 18 amino acids. The germline V gene has CDR1 SGDLS and CDR2 YYNGEE. The CDR3: CASSVAGLAGARNNEQFF. CDR3 coding DNA: TGTGCCAGCAGCGTAGCTGGACTAGCGGGAGCAAGGAACAATGAGCAGTTCTTC. Variable domain in full (rest from reference TRBV9 and TRBJ2-1): DSGVTQTPKHLITATGQRVTLRCSPRSGDLSVYWYQQSLDQGLQFLIQYYNGEERAKGNILERFSAQQFPDLHSELNLSSLELGDSALYFCASSVAGLAGARNNEQFFGPGTRLTVL.

V is TRBV11-2 and J is TRBJ2-5; TRBD2 matches at 10 bases. Trimming took 5 bases from V and 4 from J; bases not matched to a gene: 10. Germline V gene sequence: CDR1 SGHAT, CDR2 FQNNGV. The CDR3 totals 16 residues. The CDR3 protein is CASSPGAGGPGETQYF. The CDR3 nucleotides read TGTGCCAGCAGCCCCGGAGCGGGAGGGCCGGGAGAGACCCAGTACTTC.

This clonotype appeared many times. V and J are TRBV20-1 and TRBJ2-7, with D perhaps TRBD2 (6 bases). Per the germline V gene, CDR1 is DFQATT and CDR2 is SNEGSKA (reference sequence). The CDR3 length is 13 residues. V was shortened by 7 bases and J by 5 bases, with 18 bases between the two germline ends. CDR3 DNA: TGCAGTGGGTGGACCGGAGCGGGTGACGAGCAGTACTTC. Protein sequence: CSGWTGAGDEQYF.

Only a few counts were recorded for this clonotype. The CDR3 DNA is TGTGCCAGCACTACAGGACAGGGGGCGAGTTCACCCCTCCACTTT. It translates to CASTTGQGASSPLHF. This chain connects TRBV18 to TRBJ1-6; TRBD1 matches at 11 bases. The ends lost 8 bases at V and 9 bases at J; junction bases unmatched: 9. Germline V gives CDR1 KGHSH, CDR2 LQKENI. CDR3 length: 15 amino acids.

In its sample, this clonotype was seen many times. The chain employs TRBV12-2 and TRBJ1-1. TRBV12-2 is a pseudogene locus. There are 15 residues in the CDR3. This chain's CDR3 is CASRLEYRPNTEAFF. In nucleotides, the CDR3 is TGTGCAAGTCGCTTAGAGTATAGACCGAACACTGAAGCTTTCTTT.

This clonotype was counted ten times or more. The chain is built from TRBV2 and TRBJ2-7; 7 nucleotides agree with TRBD2. V lost 6 bases to trimming and J lost 3 bases; unmatched junction nucleotides: 8. The CDR3 extends over 14 amino acids. Germline-derived CDR1 and CDR2 are SNHLY and FYNNEI. CDR3 sequence: CASSSGLFNYEQYF. The CDR3 DNA reads TGTGCCAGCAGCTCGGGACTATTCAACTACGAGCAGTACTTC.

V is TRBV24-1 and J is TRBJ2-1; D might be TRBD1 (5 bases). Germline V gene sequence: CDR1 KGHDR, CDR2 SFDVKD. This CDR3 has 13 amino acids. The ends were cut back, 0 bases at V and 9 bases at J, with 8 bases in the middle. The CDR3 DNA sequence: TGTGCCACCAGTGATTTGAGGGGTGGTGAGCAGTTCTTC. It translates to CATSDLRGGEQFF.